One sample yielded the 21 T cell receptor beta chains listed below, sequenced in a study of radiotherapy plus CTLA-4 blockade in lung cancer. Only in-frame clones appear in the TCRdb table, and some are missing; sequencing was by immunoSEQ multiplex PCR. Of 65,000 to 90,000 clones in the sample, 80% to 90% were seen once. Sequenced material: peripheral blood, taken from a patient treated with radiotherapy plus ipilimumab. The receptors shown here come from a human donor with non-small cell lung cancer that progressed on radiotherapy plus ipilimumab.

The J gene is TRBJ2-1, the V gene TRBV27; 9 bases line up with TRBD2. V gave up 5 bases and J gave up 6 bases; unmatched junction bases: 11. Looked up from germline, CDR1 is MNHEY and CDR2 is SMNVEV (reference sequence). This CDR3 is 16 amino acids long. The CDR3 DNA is TGTGCCAGCAGTCTATTAGCGGGGGCCCGGGGCAATGAGCAGTTCTTC. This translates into CASSLLAGARGNEQFF.

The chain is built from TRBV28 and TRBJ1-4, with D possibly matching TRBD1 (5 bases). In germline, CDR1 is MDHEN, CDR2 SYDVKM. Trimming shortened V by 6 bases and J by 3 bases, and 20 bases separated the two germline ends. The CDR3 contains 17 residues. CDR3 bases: TGTGCCAGCAGCTCCAATACCGGCGGGGGGGCTAATGAAAAACTGTTTTTT. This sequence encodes CASSSNTGGGANEKLFF.

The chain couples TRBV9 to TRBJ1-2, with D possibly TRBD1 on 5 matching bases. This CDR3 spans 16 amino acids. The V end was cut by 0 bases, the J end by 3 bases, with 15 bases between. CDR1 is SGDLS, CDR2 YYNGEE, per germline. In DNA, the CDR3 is TGTGCCAGCAGCGTAGATGCCGGGGGTACGGACTATGGCTACACCTTC. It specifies CASSVDAGGTDYGYTF.

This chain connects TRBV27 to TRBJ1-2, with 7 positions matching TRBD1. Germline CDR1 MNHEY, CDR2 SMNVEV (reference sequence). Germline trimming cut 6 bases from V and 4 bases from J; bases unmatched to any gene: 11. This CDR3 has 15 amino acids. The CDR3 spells CASRKYRDSPYGYTF. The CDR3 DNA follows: TGTGCCAGCAGAAAGTACCGGGACAGCCCCTATGGCTACACCTTC.

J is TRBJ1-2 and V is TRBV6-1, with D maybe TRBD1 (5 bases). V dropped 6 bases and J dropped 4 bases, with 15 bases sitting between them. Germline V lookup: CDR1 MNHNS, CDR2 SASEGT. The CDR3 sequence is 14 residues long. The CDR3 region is CASSPASGPYGYTF. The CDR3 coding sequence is TGTGCCAGCAGCCCAGCGTCGGGGCCCTATGGCTACACCTTC.

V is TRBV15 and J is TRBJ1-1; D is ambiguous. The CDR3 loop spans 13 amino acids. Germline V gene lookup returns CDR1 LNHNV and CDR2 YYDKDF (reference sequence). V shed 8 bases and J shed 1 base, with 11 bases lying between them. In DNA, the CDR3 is TGTGCCACCGGGAAGGTGACGAACACTGAAGCTTTCTTT. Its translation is CATGKVTNTEAFF.

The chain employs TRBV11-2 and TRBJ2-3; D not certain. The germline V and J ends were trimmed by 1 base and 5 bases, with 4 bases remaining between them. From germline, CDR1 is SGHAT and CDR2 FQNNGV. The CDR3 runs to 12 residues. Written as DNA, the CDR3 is TGTGCCAGCAGCTTAGGACTAGATACGCAGTATTTT. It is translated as CASSLGLDTQYF. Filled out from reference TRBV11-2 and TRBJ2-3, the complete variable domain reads EAGVAQSPRYKIIEKRQSVAFWCNPISGHATLYWYQQILGQGPKLLIQFQNNGVVDDSQLPKDRFSAERLKGVDSTLKIQPAKLEDSAVYLCASSLGLDTQYFGPGTRLTVL.

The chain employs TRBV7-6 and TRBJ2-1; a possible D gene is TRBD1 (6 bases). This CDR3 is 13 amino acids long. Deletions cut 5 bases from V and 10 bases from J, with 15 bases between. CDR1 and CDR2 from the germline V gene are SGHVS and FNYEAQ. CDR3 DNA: TGTGCCAGCAGCCCCCGGACAGAAGGAGAGCAGTTCTTC. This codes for CASSPRTEGEQFF. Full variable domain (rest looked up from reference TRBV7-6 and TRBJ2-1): GAGVSQSPRYKVTKRGQDVALRCDPISGHVSLYWYRQALGQGPEFLTYFNYEAQQDKSGLPNDRFSAERPEGSISTLTIQRTEQRDSAMYRCASSPRTEGEQFFGPGTRLTVL.

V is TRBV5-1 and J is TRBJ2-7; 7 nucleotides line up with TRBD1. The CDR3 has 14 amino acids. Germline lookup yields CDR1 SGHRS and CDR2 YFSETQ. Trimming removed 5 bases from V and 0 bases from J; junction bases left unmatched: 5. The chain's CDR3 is CASSRDSLSYEQYF. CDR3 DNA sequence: TGCGCCAGCAGTCGGGACAGCCTCTCCTACGAGCAGTACTTC.

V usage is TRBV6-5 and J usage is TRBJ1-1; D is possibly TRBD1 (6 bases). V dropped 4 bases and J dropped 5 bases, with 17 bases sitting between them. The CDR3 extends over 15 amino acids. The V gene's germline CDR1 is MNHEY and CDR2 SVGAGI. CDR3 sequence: CASSLAGGRGTEAFF. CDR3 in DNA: TGTGCCAGCAGTTTGGCGGGGGGGAGGGGGACTGAAGCTTTCTTT.

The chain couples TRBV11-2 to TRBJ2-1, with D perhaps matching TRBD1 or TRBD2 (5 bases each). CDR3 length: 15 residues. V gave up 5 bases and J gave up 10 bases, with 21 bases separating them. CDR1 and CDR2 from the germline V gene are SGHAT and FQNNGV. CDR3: CASSVVRDPKGEQFF. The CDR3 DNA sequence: TGTGCCAGCAGCGTAGTCCGGGACCCGAAAGGGGAGCAGTTCTTC.

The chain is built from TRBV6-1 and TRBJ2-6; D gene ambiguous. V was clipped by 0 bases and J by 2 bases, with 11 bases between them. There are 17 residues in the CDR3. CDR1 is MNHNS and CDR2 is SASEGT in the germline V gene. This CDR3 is CASSEAQVPPGANVLTF. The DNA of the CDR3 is TGTGCCAGCAGTGAAGCCCAGGTACCCCCTGGGGCCAACGTCCTGACTTTC.

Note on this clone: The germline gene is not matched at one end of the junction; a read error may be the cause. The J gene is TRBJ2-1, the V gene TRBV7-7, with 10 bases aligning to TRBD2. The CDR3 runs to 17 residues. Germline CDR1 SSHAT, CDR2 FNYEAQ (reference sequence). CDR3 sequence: CASSLGAGSGRVNEQFF. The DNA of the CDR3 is TGTGCTAGCAGCTTAGGGGCGGGGAGCGGGAGGGTCAATGAGCAGTTCTTC.

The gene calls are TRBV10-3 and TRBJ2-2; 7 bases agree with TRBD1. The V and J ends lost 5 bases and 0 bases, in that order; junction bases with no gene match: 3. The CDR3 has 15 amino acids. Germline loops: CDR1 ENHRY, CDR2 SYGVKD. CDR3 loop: CAISRDSANTGELFF. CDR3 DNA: TGTGCCATCAGTCGGGACAGCGCGAACACCGGGGAGCTGTTTTTT.

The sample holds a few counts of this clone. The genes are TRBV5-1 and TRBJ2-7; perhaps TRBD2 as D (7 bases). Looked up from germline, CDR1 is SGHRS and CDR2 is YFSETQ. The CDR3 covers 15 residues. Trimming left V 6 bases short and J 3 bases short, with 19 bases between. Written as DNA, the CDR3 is TGCGCCAGCACCAGAGGGAGGGGGGGCCTCTACGAGCAGTACTTC. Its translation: CASTRGRGGLYEQYF. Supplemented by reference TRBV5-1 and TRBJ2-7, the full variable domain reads KAGVTQTPRYLIKTRGQQVTLSCSPISGHRSVSWYQQTPGQGLQFLFEYFSETQRNKGNFPGRFSGRQFSNSRSEMNVSTLELGDSALYLCASTRGRGGLYEQYFGPGTRLTVT.

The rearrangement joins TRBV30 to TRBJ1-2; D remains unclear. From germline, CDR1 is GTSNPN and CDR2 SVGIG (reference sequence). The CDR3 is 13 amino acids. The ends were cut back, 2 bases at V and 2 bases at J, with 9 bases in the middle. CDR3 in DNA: TGTGCCTGGAGTCCGACCTTAAACTATGGCTACACCTTC. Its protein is CAWSPTLNYGYTF.

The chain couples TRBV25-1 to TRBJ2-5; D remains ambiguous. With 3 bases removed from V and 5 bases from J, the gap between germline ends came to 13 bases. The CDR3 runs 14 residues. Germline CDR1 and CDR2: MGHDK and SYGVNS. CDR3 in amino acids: CASSDKGWAETQYF. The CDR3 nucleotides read TGTGCCAGCAGTGACAAGGGATGGGCGGAGACCCAGTACTTC. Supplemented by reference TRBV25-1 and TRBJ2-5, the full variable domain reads EADIYQTPRYLVIGTGKKITLECSQTMGHDKMYWYQQDPGMELHLIHYSYGVNSTEKGDLSSESTVSRIRTEHFPLTLESARPSHTSQYLCASSDKGWAETQYFGPGTRLLVL.

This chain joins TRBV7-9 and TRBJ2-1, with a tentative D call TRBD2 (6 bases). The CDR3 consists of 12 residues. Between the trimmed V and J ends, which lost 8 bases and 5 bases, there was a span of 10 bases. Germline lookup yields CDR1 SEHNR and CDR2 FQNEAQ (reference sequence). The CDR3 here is CASGGLHNEQFF. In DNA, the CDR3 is TGTGCCAGCGGAGGGTTGCACAATGAGCAGTTCTTC. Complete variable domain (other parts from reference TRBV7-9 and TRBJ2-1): DTGVSQNPRHKITKRGQNVTFRCDPISEHNRLYWYRQTLGQGPEFLTYFQNEAQLEKSRLLSDRFSAERPKGSFSTLEIQRTEQGDSAMYLCASGGLHNEQFFGPGTRLTVL.

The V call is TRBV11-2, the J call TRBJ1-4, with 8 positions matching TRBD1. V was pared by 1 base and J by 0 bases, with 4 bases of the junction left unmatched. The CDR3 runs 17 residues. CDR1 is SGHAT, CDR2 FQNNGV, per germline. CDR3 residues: CASSLVGQGPTNEKLFF. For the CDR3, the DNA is TGTGCCAGCAGCTTAGTCGGACAGGGTCCAACTAATGAAAAACTGTTTTTT.

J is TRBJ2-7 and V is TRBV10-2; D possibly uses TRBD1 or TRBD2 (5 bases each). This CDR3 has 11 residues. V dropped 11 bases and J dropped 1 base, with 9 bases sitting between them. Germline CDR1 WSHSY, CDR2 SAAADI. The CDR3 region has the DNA TGCGCCGTGGGGGAGTCCTACGAGCAGTACTTC. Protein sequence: CAVGESYEQYF.

DNA for the CDR3: TGTGCCAGCAGCCAGGGAGGGAAGACCCAGTACTTC. Its protein is CASSQGGKTQYF. The chain has TRBV5-6 and TRBJ2-5; 7 bases match TRBD2. Trimming cost V 4 bases and J 6 bases; bases outside gene matches: 3. This CDR3 has 12 amino acids. Germline V lookup: CDR1 SGHDT, CDR2 YYEEEE.